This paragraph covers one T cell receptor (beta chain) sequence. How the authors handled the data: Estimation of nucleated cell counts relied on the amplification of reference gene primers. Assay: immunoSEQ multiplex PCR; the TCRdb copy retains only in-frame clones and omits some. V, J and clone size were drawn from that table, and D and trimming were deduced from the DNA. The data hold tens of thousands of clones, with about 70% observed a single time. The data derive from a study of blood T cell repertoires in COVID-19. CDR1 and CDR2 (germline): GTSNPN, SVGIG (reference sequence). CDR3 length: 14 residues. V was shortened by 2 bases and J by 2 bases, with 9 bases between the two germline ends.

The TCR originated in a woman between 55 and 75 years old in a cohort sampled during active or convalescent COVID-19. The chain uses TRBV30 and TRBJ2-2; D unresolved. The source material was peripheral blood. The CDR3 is CAWSIFINTGELFF. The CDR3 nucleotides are TGTGCCTGGAGTATTTTTATCAACACCGGGGAGCTGTTTTTT.